These 14 T cell receptor beta chains were all obtained from the same sample, sequenced in a study of T cell repertoires in cytomegalovirus infection. Which antigens these TCRs recognize remains unknown. TCRdb reprocessed the reads with MiXCR, giving one entry per CDR3 protein. The table lists roughly 990,000 distinct CDR3 sequences, about a third of them singletons. Material: cultured CD8+ T cells from PBMCs, obtained from culture after CMV antigen stimulation. The receptors were gathered from a human donor in good health (CMV status not recorded). Some clones in this sample may be carry-over from other donors' samples.

This clonotype has at least ten counts. The J gene is TRBJ1-2, the V gene TRBV4-1; weak D call: TRBD1 (6 bases). The CDR3 is made up of 13 amino acids. V gave up 6 bases and J gave up 4 bases, with 12 bases separating them. Germline CDR1 and CDR2: MGHRA and YSYEKL. CDR3 nucleotides: TGCGCCAGCAGTTCCGGGACACCCTATGGCTACACCTTC. It encodes CASSSGTPYGYTF.

This sequence joins TRBV2 and TRBJ1-5, with no clear D. The germline CDR1 and CDR2 sequences are SNHLY and FYNNEI. Trimming shortened V by 4 bases and J by 6 bases, and 19 bases separated the two germline ends. The CDR3 contains 16 residues. In nucleotides, the CDR3 is TGTGCCAGCAGTGTCCCTGTGAAGGGAAGCGGTCAGCCCCAGCATTTT. It yields the protein CASSVPVKGSGQPQHF.

This clonotype was observed many times. The chain employs TRBV9 and TRBJ2-5; the D call may be TRBD1 or TRBD2 (5 bases each). Germline lookup yields CDR1 SGDLS and CDR2 YYNGEE. CDR3 length: 14 residues. Trimming stripped 7 bases from V and 5 bases from J, with 18 bases between. The CDR3 reads CASAPGPARETQYF. For the CDR3, the DNA is TGTGCCAGCGCACCGGGACCGGCACGGGAGACCCAGTACTTC.

This clonotype is medium-sized (0.01 to 0.1%) within its sample. V gene TRBV27 combines with J gene TRBJ2-3; 13 nucleotides match TRBD2. Germline CDR1 is MNHEY and CDR2 is SMNVEV (reference sequence). Germline trimming cut 3 bases from V and 0 bases from J; bases unmatched to any gene: 6. CDR3 length: 18 amino acids. CDR3 sequence (DNA): TGTGCCAGCAGTTTTACTAGCGGGGGGGCAGGGAGCACAGATACGCAGTATTTT. This sequence encodes CASSFTSGGAGSTDTQYF.

This rearrangement joins TRBV7-6 to TRBJ2-1, with TRBD1 matching 7 bases. Losses at the gene ends were 5 bases for V and 9 bases for J; bases not matched to a gene: 4. CDR1 is SGHVS, CDR2 FNYEAQ, per germline. The CDR3 sequence is 12 residues long. The CDR3 loop is CASSVTGVEQFF. The CDR3 region has the DNA TGTGCCAGCAGCGTTACAGGGGTTGAGCAGTTCTTC.

V is TRBV7-2 and J is TRBJ2-2, with 7 bases matching TRBD2. There are 16 residues in the CDR3. Germline-derived CDR1 and CDR2 are SGHTA and FQGNSA. J lost 0 bases, V lost 1 base, and 2 bases had no gene match. The CDR3 protein is CASSLVAGANTGELFF. The CDR3, as DNA: TGTGCCAGCAGCTTAGTTGCGGGGGCGAACACCGGGGAGCTGTTTTTT.

The count of this clonotype is one. Possible read error: a much larger clone is one base away. The J gene is TRBJ2-1, the V gene TRBV7-2; TRBD2 matches 9 bases. The CDR3 sequence is 12 residues long. The junction had 5 bases not matched to a gene; V was cut back by 10 bases and J by 7 bases. CDR1 is SGHTA, CDR2 FQGNSA, per germline. CDR3 in DNA: TGTGCCAACATCCTAGCGGGGAATGAGCAGTTCTTC. It codes for CANILAGNEQFF.

The chain carries TRBV7-2 and TRBJ1-4; D is unresolved. Germline V CDR1 and CDR2: SGHTA, FQGNSA. V lost 2 bases and J lost 13, with 11 bases in between. This CDR3 has 12 residues. The CDR3 DNA is TGTGCCAGCAGCTTACCCCCCCACCCACTGTTTTTT. This encodes CASSLPPHPLFF.

Concerning this clonotype: A much larger clone lies a single base off, so this may be a read error. The J gene is TRBJ2-7, the V gene TRBV12-3 or TRBV12-4, with TRBD1 identical over 7 bases. The CDR3 extends over 14 amino acids. V was pared by 4 bases and J by 3 bases, with 6 bases of the junction left unmatched. CDR3 protein: CASSSFGTDYEQYF. In nucleotides, the CDR3 is TGTGCCAGCAGTTCCTTCGGGACAGACTACGAGCAGTACTTC.

A few counts support this clonotype. The chain has TRBV7-4 and TRBJ1-3; D perhaps matches TRBD1 (5 bases). The CDR3 has 15 residues. Trimming removed 7 bases from V and 2 bases from J, with 15 bases in between. Looked up from germline, CDR1 is SGHVT and CDR2 is SQSDAQ. CDR3 amino acids: CASILGGSAGNTIYF. In nucleotides, the CDR3 is TGTGCCAGCATCTTGGGGGGGTCGGCTGGAAACACCATATATTTT.

There are a few counts of this clonotype. This may come from a read error, since a much larger clone is one base off. The chain combines TRBV7-2 with TRBJ2-3, with a tentative D call TRBD1 (6 bases). This CDR3 is 16 amino acids long. Germline V gene sequence: CDR1 SGHTA, CDR2 FQGNSA. V dropped 1 base and J dropped 4 bases, with 15 bases sitting between them. CDR3 region: CASSLGPYRDADTQYF. The CDR3 DNA sequence: TGTGCCAGCAGCTTAGGGCCATACAGGGACGCAGATACGCAGTATTTT.

The V call is TRBV7-3, the J call TRBJ1-5; possibly TRBD1 for D (5 bases). Trimming stripped 0 bases from V and 15 bases from J, with 21 bases between. The CDR3 loop spans 15 amino acids. Germline-derived CDR1 and CDR2 are SGHTA and FQGTGA. CDR3 in amino acids: CASSLTATAFYQLHF. The CDR3 DNA follows: TGTGCCAGCAGCTTAACGGCGACAGCATTTTATCAGCTGCATTTT.

This clonotype was found a few times. The chain employs TRBV6-2 or TRBV6-3 and TRBJ2-3; D unresolved. The CDR3 contains 13 residues. V was cut by 5 bases and J by 11 bases, with 17 bases left in between. The germline V gene has CDR1 MNHEY and CDR2 SVGEGT. CDR3 residues: CASSLSSIQRQYF. As DNA, the CDR3 is TGTGCCAGCAGTCTCTCTTCTATCCAAAGGCAGTATTTT.

The CDR3 sequence: CASSPTGTSAETQYF. The CDR3 DNA is TGTGCCAGCAGCCCAACCGGGACTAGCGCTGAGACCCAGTACTTC. This chain links TRBV11-2 with TRBJ2-5; 10 nucleotides align to TRBD2. The CDR3 has 15 amino acids. Trimming removed 5 bases from V and 5 bases from J; junction bases left unmatched: 8. CDR1 and CDR2 from the germline V gene are SGHAT and FQNNGV.